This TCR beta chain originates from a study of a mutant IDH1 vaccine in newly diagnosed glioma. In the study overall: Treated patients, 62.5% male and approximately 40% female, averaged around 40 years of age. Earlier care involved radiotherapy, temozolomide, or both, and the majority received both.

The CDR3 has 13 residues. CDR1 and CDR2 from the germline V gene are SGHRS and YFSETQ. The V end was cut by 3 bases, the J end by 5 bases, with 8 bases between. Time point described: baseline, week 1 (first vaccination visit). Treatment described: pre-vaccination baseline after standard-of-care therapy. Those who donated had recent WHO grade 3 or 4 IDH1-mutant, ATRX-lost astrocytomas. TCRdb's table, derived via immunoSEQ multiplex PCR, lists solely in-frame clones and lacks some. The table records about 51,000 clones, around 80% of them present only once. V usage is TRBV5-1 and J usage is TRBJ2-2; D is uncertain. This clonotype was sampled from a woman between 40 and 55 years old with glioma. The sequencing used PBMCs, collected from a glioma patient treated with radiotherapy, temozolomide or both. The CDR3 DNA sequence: TGCGCCAGCAGCTACCTGCTAACCGGGGAGCTGTTTTTT. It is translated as CASSYLLTGELFF.